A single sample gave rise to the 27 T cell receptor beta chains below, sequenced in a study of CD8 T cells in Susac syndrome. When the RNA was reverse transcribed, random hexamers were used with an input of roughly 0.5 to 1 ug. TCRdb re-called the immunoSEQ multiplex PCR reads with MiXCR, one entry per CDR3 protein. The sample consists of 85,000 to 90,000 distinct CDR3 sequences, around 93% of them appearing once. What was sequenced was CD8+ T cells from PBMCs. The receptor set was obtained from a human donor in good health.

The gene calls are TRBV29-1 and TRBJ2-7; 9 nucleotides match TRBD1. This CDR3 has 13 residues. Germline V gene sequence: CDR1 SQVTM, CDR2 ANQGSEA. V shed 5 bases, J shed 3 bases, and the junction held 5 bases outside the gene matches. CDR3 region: CSVQGTGNYEQYF. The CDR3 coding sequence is TGCAGCGTTCAGGGGACAGGGAACTACGAGCAGTACTTC.

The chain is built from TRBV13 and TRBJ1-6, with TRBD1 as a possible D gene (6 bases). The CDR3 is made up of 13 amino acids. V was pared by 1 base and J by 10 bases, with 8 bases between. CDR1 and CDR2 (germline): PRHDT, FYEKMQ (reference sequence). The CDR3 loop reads CASSLDRESPLHF. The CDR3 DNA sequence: TGTGCCAGCAGCTTAGACAGGGAATCACCCCTCCACTTT. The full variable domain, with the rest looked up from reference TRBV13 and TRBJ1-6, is AAGVIQSPRHLIKEKRETATLKCYPIPRHDTVYWYQQGPGQDPQFLISFYEKMQSDKGSIPDRFSAQQFSDYHSELNMSSLELGDSALYFCASSLDRESPLHFGNGTRLTVT.

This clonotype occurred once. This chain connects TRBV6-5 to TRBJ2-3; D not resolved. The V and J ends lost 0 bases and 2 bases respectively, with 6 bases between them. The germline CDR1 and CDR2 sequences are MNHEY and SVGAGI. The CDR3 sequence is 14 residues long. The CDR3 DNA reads TGTGCCAGCAGTTACTCGATGGCCACAGATACGCAGTATTTT. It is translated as CASSYSMATDTQYF.

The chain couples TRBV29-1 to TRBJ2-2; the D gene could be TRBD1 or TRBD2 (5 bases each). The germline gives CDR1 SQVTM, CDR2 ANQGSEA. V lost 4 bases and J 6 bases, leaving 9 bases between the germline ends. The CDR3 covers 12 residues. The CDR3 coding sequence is TGCAGCGTTGTATGGGGACCCGGGGAGCTGTTTTTT. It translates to CSVVWGPGELFF.

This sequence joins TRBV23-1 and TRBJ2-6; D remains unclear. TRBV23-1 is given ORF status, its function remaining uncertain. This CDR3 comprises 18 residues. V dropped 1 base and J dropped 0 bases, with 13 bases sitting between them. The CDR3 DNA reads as TGCGCCAGCAGTCAATTCGGTGCATTCTTCTCTGGGGCCAACGTCCTGACTTTC. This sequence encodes CASSQFGAFFSGANVLTF.

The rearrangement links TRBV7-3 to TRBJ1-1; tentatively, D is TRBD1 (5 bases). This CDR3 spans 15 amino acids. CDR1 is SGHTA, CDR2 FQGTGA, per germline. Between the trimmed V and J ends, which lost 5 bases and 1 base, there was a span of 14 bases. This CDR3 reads CASSDRVGENTEAFF. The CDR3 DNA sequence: TGTGCCAGCAGCGATCGGGTGGGGGAGAACACTGAAGCTTTCTTT.

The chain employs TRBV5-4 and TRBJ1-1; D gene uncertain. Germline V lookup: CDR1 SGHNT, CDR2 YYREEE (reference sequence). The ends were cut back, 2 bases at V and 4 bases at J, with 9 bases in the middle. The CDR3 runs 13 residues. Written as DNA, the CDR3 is TGTGCCAGCAGCTTTACAGCATTCACTGAAGCTTTCTTT. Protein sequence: CASSFTAFTEAFF.

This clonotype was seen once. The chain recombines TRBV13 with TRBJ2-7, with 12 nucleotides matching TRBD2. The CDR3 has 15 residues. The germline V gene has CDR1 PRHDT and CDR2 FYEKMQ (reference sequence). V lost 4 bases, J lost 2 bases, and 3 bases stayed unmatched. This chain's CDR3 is CASSSRTSGAYEQYF. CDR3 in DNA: TGTGCCAGCAGCTCCAGGACTAGCGGGGCCTACGAGCAGTACTTC.

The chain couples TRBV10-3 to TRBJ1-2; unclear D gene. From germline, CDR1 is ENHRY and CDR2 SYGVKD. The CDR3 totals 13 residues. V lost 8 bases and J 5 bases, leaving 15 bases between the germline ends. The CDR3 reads CAILGPFLYGYTF. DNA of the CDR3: TGTGCCATCCTTGGACCCTTTCTATATGGCTACACCTTC.

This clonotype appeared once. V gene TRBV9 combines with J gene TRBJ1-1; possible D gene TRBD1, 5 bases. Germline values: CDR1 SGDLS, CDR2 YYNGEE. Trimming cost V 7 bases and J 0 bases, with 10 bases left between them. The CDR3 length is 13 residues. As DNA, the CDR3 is TGTGCCAGCGGGACCGGGTTGAACACTGAAGCTTTCTTT. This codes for CASGTGLNTEAFF.

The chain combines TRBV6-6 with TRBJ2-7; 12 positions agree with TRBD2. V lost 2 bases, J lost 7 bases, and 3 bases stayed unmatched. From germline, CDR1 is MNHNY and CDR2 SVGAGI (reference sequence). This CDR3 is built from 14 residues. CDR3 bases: TGTGCCAGCAGTTACCCCGGACTAGCGGGGGAGCAGTACTTC. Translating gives CASSYPGLAGEQYF.

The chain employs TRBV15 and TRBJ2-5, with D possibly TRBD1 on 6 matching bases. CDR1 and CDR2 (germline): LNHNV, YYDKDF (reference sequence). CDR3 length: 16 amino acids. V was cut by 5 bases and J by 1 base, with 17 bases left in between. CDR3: CATSGPVTGPQETQYF. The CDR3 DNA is TGTGCCACCAGCGGACCCGTTACAGGGCCCCAAGAGACCCAGTACTTC.

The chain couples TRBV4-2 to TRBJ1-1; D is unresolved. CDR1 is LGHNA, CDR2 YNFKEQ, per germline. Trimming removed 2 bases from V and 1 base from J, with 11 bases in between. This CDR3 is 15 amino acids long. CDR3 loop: CASSQYGVENTEAFF. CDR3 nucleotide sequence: TGTGCCAGCAGCCAATATGGGGTGGAGAACACTGAAGCTTTCTTT.

The CDR3 is CAISQYREDDGYTF. The DNA of the CDR3 is TGTGCCATCAGCCAATACAGGGAGGACGATGGCTACACCTTC. The chain recombines TRBV10-3 with TRBJ1-2; D is perhaps TRBD1 (6 bases). Germline loops: CDR1 ENHRY, CDR2 SYGVKD. V was clipped by 6 bases and J by 6 bases, with 17 bases between them. The CDR3 is 14 residues long.

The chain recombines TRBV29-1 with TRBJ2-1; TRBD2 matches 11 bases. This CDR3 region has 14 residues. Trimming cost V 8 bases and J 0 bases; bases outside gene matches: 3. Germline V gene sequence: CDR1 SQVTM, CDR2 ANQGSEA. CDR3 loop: CSLLAGASYNEQFF. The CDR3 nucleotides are TGCAGCCTACTAGCGGGGGCCTCCTACAATGAGCAGTTCTTC.

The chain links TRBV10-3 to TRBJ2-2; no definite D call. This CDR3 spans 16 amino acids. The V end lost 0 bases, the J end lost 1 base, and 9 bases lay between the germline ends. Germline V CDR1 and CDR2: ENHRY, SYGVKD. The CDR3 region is CAISESELMNTGELFF. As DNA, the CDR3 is TGTGCCATCAGTGAGTCGGAACTGATGAACACCGGGGAGCTGTTTTTT.

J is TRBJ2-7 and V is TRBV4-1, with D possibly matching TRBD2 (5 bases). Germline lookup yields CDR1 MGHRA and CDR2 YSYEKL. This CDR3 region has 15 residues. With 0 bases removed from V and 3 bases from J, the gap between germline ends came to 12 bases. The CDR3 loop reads CASSQESLAGYEQYF. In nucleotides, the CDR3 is TGCGCCAGCAGCCAAGAAAGCCTGGCGGGCTACGAGCAGTACTTC.

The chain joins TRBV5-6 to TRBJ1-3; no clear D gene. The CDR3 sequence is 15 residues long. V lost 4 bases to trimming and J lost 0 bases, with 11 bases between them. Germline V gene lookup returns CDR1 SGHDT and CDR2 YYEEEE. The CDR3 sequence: CASSEGSYSGNTIYF. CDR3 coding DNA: TGTGCCAGCAGCGAGGGATCTTACTCTGGAAACACCATATATTTT.

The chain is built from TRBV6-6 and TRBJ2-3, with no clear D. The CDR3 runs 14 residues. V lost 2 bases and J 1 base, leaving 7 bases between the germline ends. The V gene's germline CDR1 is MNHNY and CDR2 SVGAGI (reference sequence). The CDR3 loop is CASSYRPRTDTQYF. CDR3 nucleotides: TGTGCCAGCAGTTACCGACCCCGCACAGATACGCAGTATTTT.

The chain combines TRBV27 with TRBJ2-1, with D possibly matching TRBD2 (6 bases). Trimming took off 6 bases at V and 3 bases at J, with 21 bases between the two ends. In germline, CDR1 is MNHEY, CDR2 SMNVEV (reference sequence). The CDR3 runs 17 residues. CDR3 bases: TGTGCCAGCAGCCGCGTCGGGGCGGGGTTTGGCTACAATGAGCAGTTCTTC. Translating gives CASSRVGAGFGYNEQFF.

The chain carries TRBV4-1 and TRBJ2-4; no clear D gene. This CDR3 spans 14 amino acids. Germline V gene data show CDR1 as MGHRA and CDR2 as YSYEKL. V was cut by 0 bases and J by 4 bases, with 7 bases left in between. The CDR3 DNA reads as TGCGCCAGCAGCCAAGACAAGCCAAAAAACATTCAGTACTTC. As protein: CASSQDKPKNIQYF.

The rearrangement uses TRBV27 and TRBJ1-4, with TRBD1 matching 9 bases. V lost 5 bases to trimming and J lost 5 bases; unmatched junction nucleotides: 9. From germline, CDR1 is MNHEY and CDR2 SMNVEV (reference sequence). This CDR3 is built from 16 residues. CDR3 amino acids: CASSTSPGTGNEKLFF. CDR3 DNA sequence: TGTGCCAGCAGTACGTCTCCCGGGACAGGGAATGAAAAACTGTTTTTT.

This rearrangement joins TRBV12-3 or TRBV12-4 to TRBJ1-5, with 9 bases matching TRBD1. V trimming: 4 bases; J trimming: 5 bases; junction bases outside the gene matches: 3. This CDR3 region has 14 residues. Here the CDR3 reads CASSYTGGYQPQHF. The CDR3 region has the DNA TGTGCCAGCAGTTATACAGGGGGCTATCAGCCCCAGCATTTT.

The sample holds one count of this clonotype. The CDR3 reads CASSVHDRVTNQPQHF. CDR3 nucleotide sequence: TGTGCCAGCAGTGTTCACGACAGGGTGACCAATCAGCCCCAGCATTTT. The chain employs TRBV2 and TRBJ1-5, with 7 positions matching TRBD1. Germline CDR1 is SNHLY and CDR2 is FYNNEI. This CDR3 comprises 16 residues. V was pared by 4 bases and J by 3 bases, with 9 bases of the junction left unmatched.

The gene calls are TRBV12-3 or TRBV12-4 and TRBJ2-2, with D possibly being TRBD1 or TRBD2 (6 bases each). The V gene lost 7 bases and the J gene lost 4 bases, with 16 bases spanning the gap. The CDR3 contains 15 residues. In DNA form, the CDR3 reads TGTGCCAGCATTCACCCGGGGGCGCGCACCGGGGAGCTGTTTTTT. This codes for CASIHPGARTGELFF.

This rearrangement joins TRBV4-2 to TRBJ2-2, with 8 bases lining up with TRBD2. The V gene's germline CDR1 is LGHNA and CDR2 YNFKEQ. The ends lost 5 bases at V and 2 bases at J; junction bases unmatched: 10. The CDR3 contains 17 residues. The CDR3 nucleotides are TGTGCCAGCAGCTCCCCGACGGGGGGGCCAAACACCGGGGAGCTGTTTTTT. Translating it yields CASSSPTGGPNTGELFF.

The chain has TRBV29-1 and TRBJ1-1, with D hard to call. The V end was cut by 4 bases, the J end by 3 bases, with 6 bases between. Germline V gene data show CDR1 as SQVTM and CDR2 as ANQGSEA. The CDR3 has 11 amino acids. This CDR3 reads CSVARDTEAFF. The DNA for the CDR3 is TGCAGCGTTGCTAGGGACACTGAAGCTTTCTTT.